The clone carrying this TCR beta chain was detected only a few times. The antigen is unknown. MiXCR was run by TCRdb on the 5' RACE reads, yielding one entry per CDR3 protein. The sample includes approximately 550,000 distinct CDR3 sequences, roughly 13% of them seen just once. The sample belongs to a study of CD8 T cells in ankylosing spondylitis. Regarding the study as a whole: A motif in TCR beta, a set of several highly homologous variants, appeared characteristic of ankylosing spondylitis blood. There was reportedly significant enrichment of clones that were disease-linked in matched ankylosing spondylitis synovial fluid.

J lost 7 bases, V lost 3 bases, and 7 bases had no gene match. Per germline, CDR1 MDHEN and CDR2 SYDVKM. CDR3 length: 17 residues. Sequencing was performed on blood, either unsorted or a sorted T cell fraction (not recorded which). This clonotype originated in a male donor with ankylosing spondylitis. The rearrangement joins TRBV28 to TRBJ2-2, with 14 bases that match TRBD2. The CDR3 DNA is TGTGCCAGCAGTTTCTGGGGACTAGCGGGAGCGGTCGGGGAGCTGTTTTTT. Translating gives CASSFWGLAGAVGELFF.